The 7 T cell receptor beta chains below come from one sample, sequenced in a study of T-cell memory formation after mild COVID-19. TCRdb reanalysed the 5' RACE reads using MiXCR and keeps one entry per CDR3 protein. The data contain fewer than 700,000 distinct CDR3 sequences, about 22% of them singletons. Material for sequencing was PBMCs or a T cell subset sorted from them (not recorded which). Every receptor here comes from an adult woman who had mild COVID-19 (a few samples of this study predate the infection). Cell type and time point are not known.

The rearrangement joins TRBV29-1 to TRBJ2-2; TRBD2 aligns across 7 bases. CDR1 and CDR2 from the germline V gene are SQVTM and ANQGSEA. CDR3 length: 14 amino acids. V shed 7 bases and J 5 bases; nucleotides not matched to a gene: 10. CDR3 loop: CSGRPGGGTGELFF. For the CDR3, the DNA is TGCAGCGGAAGACCCGGGGGAGGGACCGGGGAGCTGTTTTTT.

There are many counts of this clonotype. The chain carries TRBV7-8 and TRBJ1-5; no definite D call. Germline loops: CDR1 SGHVS, CDR2 FQNEAQ. Trimming pared 1 base from V and 5 bases from J, leaving 12 bases between. The length of the CDR3 is 15 residues. The CDR3 DNA reads TGTGCCAGCAGCTTAGAGAGCCGGAACTATCAGCCCCAGCATTTT. It translates to CASSLESRNYQPQHF.

The chain employs TRBV6-6 and TRBJ1-2; 9 bases fit TRBD1. Trimming cost V 0 bases and J 7 bases; bases outside gene matches: 6. There are 15 residues in the CDR3. Germline CDR1 reads MNHNY; CDR2 reads SVGAGI (reference sequence). CDR3 coding DNA: TGTGCCAGCAGTTACTCGACGGGACAGGGTTCTGGCTACACCTTC. Protein product: CASSYSTGQGSGYTF.

This clonotype was detected only a few times. V gene TRBV9 combines with J gene TRBJ2-7; 8 bases agree with TRBD2. Per germline, CDR1 SGDLS and CDR2 YYNGEE. The V segment lost 4 bases and the J segment 0 bases; nucleotides outside the gene matches: 9. This CDR3 is built from 16 residues. The CDR3 loop reads CASSPTSGSPSYEQYF. DNA of the CDR3: TGTGCCAGCAGCCCAACTAGCGGATCCCCCTCCTACGAGCAGTACTTC. Together with reference TRBV9 and TRBJ2-7, the CDR3 gives the full variable domain: DSGVTQTPKHLITATGQRVTLRCSPRSGDLSVYWYQQSLDQGLQFLIQYYNGEERAKGNILERFSAQQFPDLHSELNLSSLELGDSALYFCASSPTSGSPSYEQYFGPGTRLTVT.

Only a few counts were recorded for this clonotype. V and J are TRBV20-1 and TRBJ2-5; D possibly corresponds to TRBD2 (5 bases). The CDR3 has 14 residues. Germline V gene sequence: CDR1 DFQATT, CDR2 SNEGSKA (reference sequence). V was cut by 1 base and J by 1 base, with 10 bases left in between. The CDR3 DNA reads as TGCAGTGCTAGAGTCGGAGGACCCCAAGAGACCCAGTACTTC. Its translation: CSARVGGPQETQYF.

J is TRBJ1-1 and V is TRBV3-1; possible D gene TRBD1, 5 bases. Germline V gene lookup returns CDR1 LGHDT and CDR2 YNNKEL (reference sequence). This CDR3 comprises 15 residues. V was shortened by 4 bases and J by 4 bases, with 16 bases between the two germline ends. As DNA, the CDR3 is TGTGCCAGCAGCCGGACCGGCGGGGCGGCCACTGAAGCTTTCTTT. It codes for CASSRTGGAATEAFF.

The rearrangement uses TRBV6-6 and TRBJ1-5; D is ambiguous. Germline V gives CDR1 MNHNY, CDR2 SVGAGI (reference sequence). The germline V and J ends were trimmed by 8 bases and 2 bases, with 10 bases remaining between them. The CDR3 contains 13 residues. CDR3 sequence reads: CASVREGNQPQHF. The CDR3 bases are TGTGCCAGCGTGAGGGAGGGCAATCAGCCCCAGCATTTT.